The 30 T cell receptor beta chains below were found in one sample sequenced in a study of cytomegalovirus exposure and HLA in healthy donors. The PCR had 60 Vbeta and 13 Jbeta primers. Method: immunoSEQ multiplex PCR; TCRdb's copy keeps in-frame clones and lacks some. This table has 150,000 to 200,000 clones, around 77% appearing once. Sequenced sample: PBMCs. The receptors were sampled from a man aged 35 to 55 in good health and CMV-seronegative.

The V and J genes are TRBV27 and TRBJ2-7; 15 nucleotides match TRBD2. V gave up 2 bases and J gave up 4 bases; unmatched junction bases: 6. The germline CDR1 and CDR2 sequences are MNHEY and SMNVEV (reference sequence). The CDR3 runs 17 residues. In DNA form, the CDR3 reads TGTGCCAGCAGTTTACAAGGACTAGCGGGAGGGGTTTACGAGCAGTACTTC. This translates into CASSLQGLAGGVYEQYF.

This chain joins TRBV11-2 and TRBJ2-3, with a tentative D call TRBD2 (6 bases). Germline V gene sequence: CDR1 SGHAT, CDR2 FQNNGV. This CDR3 comprises 15 residues. V gave up 1 base and J gave up 5 bases, with 13 bases separating them. CDR3 bases: TGTGCCAGCAGCTTAGTGCAGGAGGGTGTAGATACGCAGTATTTT. Translated, it gives CASSLVQEGVDTQYF.

The rearrangement links TRBV27 to TRBJ2-1, with 9 bases identical to TRBD2. This CDR3 is built from 12 residues. CDR1 is MNHEY, CDR2 SMNVEV, per germline (reference sequence). V dropped 8 bases and J dropped 9; count of bases not matched to a gene: 5. The CDR3 here is CASSNSGGEQFF. The DNA of the CDR3 is TGTGCCAGCTCGAATAGCGGGGGTGAGCAGTTCTTC.

The V call is TRBV7-2, the J call TRBJ2-7; 7 positions match TRBD2. Trimming at V came to 0 bases and at J to 3 bases, leaving 8 bases not matched to a gene. Germline values: CDR1 SGHTA, CDR2 FQGNSA. The CDR3 is 16 residues long. The CDR3 here is CASSLAGTGGVYEQYF. For the CDR3, the DNA is TGTGCCAGCAGCTTAGCAGGCACGGGAGGTGTCTACGAGCAGTACTTC.

The chain carries TRBV7-2 and TRBJ2-7, with D perhaps TRBD2 (7 bases). V was shortened by 2 bases and J by 6 bases, with 20 bases between the two germline ends. The CDR3 is 16 amino acids. The V gene's germline CDR1 is SGHTA and CDR2 FQGNSA. The CDR3 DNA reads TGTGCCAGCAGCTTATCTGGGGGGGCAAGTCCGGGCGAGCAGTACGTC. Translation gives CASSLSGGASPGEQYV.

Comments on this clone: This CDR3 is also generated by other DNA sequences in the sample. The CDR3 bases are TGCGCCAGCAGCTTGGGGGGCGGGACAGACAATGAGCAGTTCTTC. It translates to CASSLGGGTDNEQFF. The chain joins TRBV5-1 to TRBJ2-1; a possible D gene is TRBD1 (7 bases). The CDR3 totals 15 residues. The V end was cut by 0 bases, the J end by 5 bases, with 12 bases between. Germline assignment: CDR1 SGHRS and CDR2 YFSETQ.

The V gene is TRBV27, the J gene TRBJ1-2; a possible D gene is TRBD1 (5 bases). CDR1 is MNHEY, CDR2 SMNVEV, per germline (reference sequence). V was cut by 6 bases and J by 2 bases, with 16 bases left in between. The CDR3 covers 15 residues. The CDR3 bases are TGTGCCAGCAGGCCTCGGGGGGGGTTAAACTATGGCTACACCTTC. It is translated as CASRPRGGLNYGYTF.

The chain links TRBV9 to TRBJ2-5; 12 bases are shared with TRBD2. V shed 1 base and J 2 bases; nucleotides not matched to a gene: 3. Germline V CDR1 and CDR2: SGDLS, YYNGEE. The CDR3 loop spans 16 amino acids. CDR3 DNA: TGTGCCAGCAGCGTACTAGCGGGAGGGCCGCAAGAGACCCAGTACTTC. This encodes CASSVLAGGPQETQYF.

With regard to this clone: At one end the junction does not follow the germline gene, possibly because of a read error. The V call is TRBV10-3, the J call TRBJ2-6; the D gene is possibly TRBD1 (5 bases). CDR3 size: 16 residues. CDR1 is ENHRY and CDR2 is SYGVKD in the germline V gene. DNA of the CDR3: TGTGCCATCAGTGGGCTTCAAGGGGCTGGGGCCAACGGCCTGACTTTC. Amino acid sequence: CAISGLQGAGANGLTF.

Details on this clone: This probably arose from a read error, given a far larger clone one base away. In the same sample, other DNA sequences code for this CDR3. CDR3 sequence reads: CASSVLAGESNEQFF. The CDR3 nucleotides read TGTGCCAGCAGTGTACTAGCGGGAGAGTCCAACGAGCAGTTCTTC. The V gene is TRBV6-4, the J gene TRBJ2-1; 11 bases map to TRBD2. V dropped 4 bases and J dropped 10; count of bases not matched to a gene: 9. Germline V gene data show CDR1 as MRHNA and CDR2 as SNTAGT. The CDR3 length is 15 residues.

This clone was counted many times. The chain links TRBV7-9 to TRBJ2-2; 8 nucleotides line up with TRBD1. The CDR3 has 19 amino acids. The junction had 18 bases not matched to a gene; V was cut back by 5 bases and J by 4 bases. CDR1 and CDR2 (germline): SEHNR, FQNEAQ (reference sequence). The CDR3 DNA reads as TGTGCCAGCAGCCCCCCGGCGCGGGCGGACAGGGATACCACCGGGGAGCTGTTTTTT. It yields the protein CASSPPARADRDTTGELFF.

V and J are TRBV7-9 and TRBJ1-3; 9 nucleotides agree with TRBD1. Germline loops: CDR1 SEHNR, CDR2 FQNEAQ (reference sequence). Trimming cost V 2 bases and J 2 bases; bases outside gene matches: 10. The CDR3 is made up of 18 amino acids. CDR3 sequence (DNA): TGTGCCAGCAGCTTACCAGAGGGACAGGGAAGGCCTGGAAACACCATATATTTT. Residues: CASSLPEGQGRPGNTIYF.

This chain uses TRBV30 with TRBJ2-3; possibly TRBD2 for D (5 bases). The length of the CDR3 is 15 residues. The V gene's germline CDR1 is GTSNPN and CDR2 SVGIG (reference sequence). Trimming stripped 5 bases from V and 6 bases from J, with 21 bases between. As DNA, the CDR3 is TGTGCCTGGGGCCGGAGCGGACCTTTGTTTGATACGCAGTATTTT. Translation: CAWGRSGPLFDTQYF.

V usage is TRBV6-5 and J usage is TRBJ2-7; TRBD1 might be the D (5 bases). The CDR3 length is 16 residues. Germline CDR1 MNHEY, CDR2 SVGAGI. Trimming cost V 2 bases and J 5 bases, with 19 bases left between them. The CDR3 sequence is CASSYDSSLSRHEQYF. The CDR3 coding sequence is TGTGCCAGCAGTTACGACAGCTCCCTGAGTCGCCACGAGCAGTACTTC.

The chain employs TRBV2 and TRBJ2-2; 7 bases are shared with TRBD2. V lost 1 base, J lost 4 bases, and 6 bases stayed unmatched. CDR3 size: 16 residues. Germline values: CDR1 SNHLY, CDR2 FYNNEI. The CDR3 sequence: CASSEEGGRRTGELFF. CDR3 nucleotides: TGTGCCAGCAGTGAAGAGGGCGGGAGACGCACCGGGGAGCTGTTTTTT.

This chain connects TRBV6-1 to TRBJ1-2; 7 bases are a match to TRBD1. The CDR3 is 14 amino acids. Trimming at V came to 0 bases and at J to 6 bases, leaving 4 bases not matched to a gene. CDR1 and CDR2 from the germline V gene are MNHNS and SASEGT. CDR3 residues: CASSEAGQEDGYTF. CDR3 coding DNA: TGTGCCAGCAGTGAAGCCGGACAGGAGGATGGCTACACCTTC.

The rearrangement links TRBV14 to TRBJ2-2; no clear D gene. CDR1 SGHDN and CDR2 FVKESK come from the germline V gene. This CDR3 is built from 14 residues. Trimming stripped 1 base from V and 1 base from J, with 4 bases between. CDR3 sequence (DNA): TGTGCCAGCAGCCAAGTACAGAACACCGGGGAGCTGTTTTTT. It yields the protein CASSQVQNTGELFF.

This sequence joins TRBV19 and TRBJ2-1, with 9 bases lining up with TRBD2. This CDR3 is 20 amino acids long. The germline gives CDR1 LNHDA, CDR2 SQIVND (reference sequence). With V trimmed by 4 bases and J by 4 bases, 20 bases remained unmatched. CDR3 nucleotides: TGTGCCAGTAGTAATACGCCCCTCATAGGAGCGGGAGGCTCTTACAATGAGCAGTTCTTC. It translates to CASSNTPLIGAGGSYNEQFF.

The chain combines TRBV29-1 with TRBJ2-7; D gene unclear. The CDR3 extends over 12 amino acids. Germline-derived CDR1 and CDR2 are SQVTM and ANQGSEA. The V gene lost 6 bases and the J gene lost 5 bases, with 14 bases spanning the gap. CDR3 nucleotide sequence: TGCAGCGTGACAACTGTCCGCCACGAGCAGTACTTC. This translates into CSVTTVRHEQYF.

The rearrangement joins TRBV10-1 to TRBJ2-5; weak D call: TRBD2 (6 bases). Germline CDR1 and CDR2: WNHNN and SYGVQD (reference sequence). The V end was cut by 4 bases, the J end by 5 bases, with 14 bases between. CDR3 length equals 14 residues. The CDR3 protein is CASSGGLGLETQYF. CDR3 bases: TGCGCCAGCAGTGGGGGACTGGGGTTGGAGACCCAGTACTTC.

The rearrangement uses TRBV6-1 and TRBJ2-2; 7 nucleotides align to TRBD1. V shed 3 bases, J shed 6 bases, and the junction held 7 bases outside the gene matches. The germline V gene has CDR1 MNHNS and CDR2 SASEGT. CDR3 length: 15 amino acids. In nucleotides, the CDR3 is TGTGCCAGCAGTGAGCGAGACGGGACAGCCGGGGAGCTGTTTTTT. This gives the protein CASSERDGTAGELFF.

This clone was counted between two and nine times. For the CDR3, the DNA is TGTGCCAGTAGTATAAAGAGGAACACTGAAGCTTTCTTT. This sequence encodes CASSIKRNTEAFF. The V and J genes are TRBV19 and TRBJ1-1; no reliable D call. CDR3 length: 13 residues. Looked up from germline, CDR1 is LNHDA and CDR2 is SQIVND (reference sequence). Trimming left V 2 bases short and J 1 base short, with 5 bases between.

This clone was observed a few times. The rearrangement uses TRBV12-5 and TRBJ2-7; D is undetermined. There are 12 residues in the CDR3. CDR1 and CDR2 (germline): LGHNT, FRNRAP. Trimming removed 5 bases from V and 0 bases from J, with 5 bases in between. The CDR3, as DNA: TGTGCTAGTGGTCCCAGCTCCTACGAGCAGTACTTC. Residues: CASGPSSYEQYF.

This chain uses TRBV9 with TRBJ2-1; TRBD2 might be the D (5 bases). The germline CDR1 and CDR2 sequences are SGDLS and YYNGEE. The CDR3 extends over 17 amino acids. V was shortened by 0 bases and J by 0 bases, with 13 bases between the two germline ends. DNA for the CDR3: TGTGCCAGCAGCGTAGGGCCCAGCGGAAGCTCCTACAATGAGCAGTTCTTC. Its translation is CASSVGPSGSSYNEQFF.

The rearrangement uses TRBV28 and TRBJ2-3, with TRBD2 matching over 8 bases. Trimming cost V 4 bases and J 3 bases; bases outside gene matches: 9. Germline assignment: CDR1 MDHEN and CDR2 SYDVKM. The CDR3 has 16 residues. As DNA, the CDR3 is TGTGCCAGCAGTTACCGAGCGGGAGTAGATACAGATACGCAGTATTTT. This sequence encodes CASSYRAGVDTDTQYF.

V and J are TRBV19 and TRBJ2-7, with D maybe TRBD1 (6 bases). Germline V gene data show CDR1 as LNHDA and CDR2 as SQIVND (reference sequence). Trimming left V 3 bases short and J 2 bases short, with 14 bases between. CDR3 size: 15 residues. CDR3 residues: CASSIRGSFPYEQYF. In nucleotides, the CDR3 is TGTGCCAGTAGTATTAGGGGGAGCTTCCCCTACGAGCAGTACTTC.

The chain recombines TRBV7-2 with TRBJ2-2, with TRBD2 matching over 12 bases. Germline values: CDR1 SGHTA, CDR2 FQGNSA. The CDR3 length is 16 residues. The V gene end was trimmed by 3 bases and the J gene end by 2 bases; junction bases not matched to a gene: 1. For the CDR3, the DNA is TGTGCCAGCAGCTTTGGACTAGCGGGAAACACCGGGGAGCTGTTTTTT. It is translated as CASSFGLAGNTGELFF.

V gene TRBV18 combines with J gene TRBJ2-3, with 10 bases lining up with TRBD2. This CDR3 comprises 18 residues. CDR1 is KGHSH and CDR2 is LQKENI in the germline V gene. V trimming: 3 bases; J trimming: 1 base; junction bases outside the gene matches: 10. CDR3 coding DNA: TGTGCCAGCTCACCGACAAGCGGGAGGGCCGGCGGCACAGATACGCAGTATTTT. Its protein is CASSPTSGRAGGTDTQYF.

The gene calls are TRBV6-1 and TRBJ2-4; D is ambiguous. The CDR3 length is 13 residues. Germline V lookup: CDR1 MNHNS, CDR2 SASEGT. Trimming cost V 2 bases and J 6 bases, with 8 bases left between them. In DNA, the CDR3 is TGTGCCAGCAGTGAAAGAAGAGTAAACATTCAGTACTTC. Translated: CASSERRVNIQYF.

The chain links TRBV5-4 to TRBJ2-3; TRBD1 matches at 7 bases. V lost 4 bases to trimming and J lost 0 bases; unmatched junction nucleotides: 17. Germline values: CDR1 SGHNT, CDR2 YYREEE (reference sequence). There are 19 residues in the CDR3. The CDR3 nucleotides read TGTGCCAGCAGCCCTGGTGGGACAGCCGTTCCGCCTAGCACAGATACGCAGTATTTT. It encodes CASSPGGTAVPPSTDTQYF.